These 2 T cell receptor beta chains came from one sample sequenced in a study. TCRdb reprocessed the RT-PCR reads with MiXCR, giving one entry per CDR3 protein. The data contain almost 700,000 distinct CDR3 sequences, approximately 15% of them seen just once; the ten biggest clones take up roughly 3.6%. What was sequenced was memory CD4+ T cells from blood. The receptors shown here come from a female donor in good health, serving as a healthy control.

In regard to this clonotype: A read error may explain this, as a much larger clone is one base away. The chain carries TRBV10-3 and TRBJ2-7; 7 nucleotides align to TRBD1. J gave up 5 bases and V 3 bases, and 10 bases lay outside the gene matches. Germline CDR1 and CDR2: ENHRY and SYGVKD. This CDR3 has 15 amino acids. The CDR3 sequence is CAISEPGRGSDEQYF. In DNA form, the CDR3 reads TGTGCCATCAGTGAACCGGGCAGGGGGTCCGACGAGCAGTACTTC.

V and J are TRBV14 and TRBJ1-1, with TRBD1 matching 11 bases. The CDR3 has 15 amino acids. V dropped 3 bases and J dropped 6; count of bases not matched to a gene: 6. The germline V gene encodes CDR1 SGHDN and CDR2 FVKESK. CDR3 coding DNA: TGTGCCAGCAGCCAGCCCGGGACAGGGGGGTCTGAAGCTTTCTTT. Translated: CASSQPGTGGSEAFF.